This T cell receptor beta chain comes out of a study of blood T cell repertoires in COVID-19. Looking at the study overall: T cells, B-cell-depleted T cells, or PBMCs provided the cDNA or gDNA that served as material.

Original data processing: The assay estimated nucleated cells by amplifying reference gene primers. Sequencing used immunoSEQ multiplex PCR; TCRdb keeps in-frame clones, though not all of them. V, J and clone size were drawn from that table, and D and trimming were deduced from the DNA. This sample has a few hundred thousand clones; just under 90% occur once, and the top ten carry less than 2%. Enrollment of patients from Seattle took place during active infection, with longitudinal follow-up. The CDR3 spans 14 residues. In germline, CDR1 is SNHLY, CDR2 FYNNEI. The J segment lost 4 bases and the V segment lost 7 bases, leaving 6 bases of the junction unmatched.

This clonotype originated in a woman younger than 45 with COVID-19, enrolled during active disease. This chain joins TRBV2 and TRBJ2-7; TRBD2 aligns across 11 bases. Sequencing was performed on peripheral blood. CDR3 loop: CASIEGLAVYEQYV. The CDR3 coding sequence is TGTGCCAGCATCGAGGGACTAGCGGTTTACGAGCAGTACGTC.